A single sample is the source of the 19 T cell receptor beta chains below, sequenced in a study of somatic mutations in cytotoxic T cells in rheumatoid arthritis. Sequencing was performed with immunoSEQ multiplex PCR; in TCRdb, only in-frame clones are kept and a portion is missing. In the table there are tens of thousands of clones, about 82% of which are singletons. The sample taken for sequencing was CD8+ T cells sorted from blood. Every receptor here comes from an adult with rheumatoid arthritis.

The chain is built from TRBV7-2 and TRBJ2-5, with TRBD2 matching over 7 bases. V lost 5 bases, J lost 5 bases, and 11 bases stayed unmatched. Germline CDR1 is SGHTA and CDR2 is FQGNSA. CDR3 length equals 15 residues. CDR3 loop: CASSPGGAGGETQYF. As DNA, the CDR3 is TGTGCCAGCAGCCCGGGGGGAGCGGGTGGGGAGACCCAGTACTTC.

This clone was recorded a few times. DNA for the CDR3: TGTGCCAGCAGTTACGGTGTCCTAGCGGGGGAGCAGTTCTTC. This encodes CASSYGVLAGEQFF. The V and J genes are TRBV6-5 and TRBJ2-1; 9 nucleotides align to TRBD2. Unmatched junction bases numbered 6, after V lost 2 bases and J lost 10 bases. Germline V CDR1 and CDR2: MNHEY, SVGAGI. The CDR3 totals 14 residues.

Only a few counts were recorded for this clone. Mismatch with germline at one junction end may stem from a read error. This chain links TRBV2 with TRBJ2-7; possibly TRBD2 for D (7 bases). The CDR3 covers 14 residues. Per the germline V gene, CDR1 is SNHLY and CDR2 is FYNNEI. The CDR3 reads CASREGGVDYEQYF. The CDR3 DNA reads TGTGCCAGCAGAGAAGGGGGGGTGGACTACGAGCAGTACTTC. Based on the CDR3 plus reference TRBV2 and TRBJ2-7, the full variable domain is EPEVTQTPSHQVTQMGQEVILRCVPISNHLYFYWYRQILGQKVEFLVSFYNNEISEKSEIFDDQFSVERPDGSNFTLKIRSTKLEDSAMYFCASREGGVDYEQYFGPGTRLTVT.

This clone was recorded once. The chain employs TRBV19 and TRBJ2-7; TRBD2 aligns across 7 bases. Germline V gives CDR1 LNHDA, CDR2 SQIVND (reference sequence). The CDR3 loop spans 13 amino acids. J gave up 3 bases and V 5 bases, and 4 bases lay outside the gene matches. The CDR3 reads CASSERGRYEQYF. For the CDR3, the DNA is TGTGCCAGTAGTGAGCGGGGACGCTACGAGCAGTACTTC.

The CDR3 is CASSLGQLANYGYTF. The DNA of the CDR3 is TGCGCCAGCAGCTTGGGACAGCTAGCTAACTATGGCTACACCTTC. The chain employs TRBV5-1 and TRBJ1-2, with D possibly matching TRBD1 (5 bases). The CDR3 contains 15 residues. Between the trimmed V and J ends, which lost 0 bases and 0 bases, there was a span of 9 bases. The germline gives CDR1 SGHRS, CDR2 YFSETQ.

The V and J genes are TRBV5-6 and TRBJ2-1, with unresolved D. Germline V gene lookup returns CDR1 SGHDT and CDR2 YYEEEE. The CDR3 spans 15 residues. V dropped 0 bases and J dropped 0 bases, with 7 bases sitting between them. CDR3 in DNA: TGTGCCAGCAGCTTGGCGGTGAGCTCCTACAATGAGCAGTTCTTC. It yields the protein CASSLAVSSYNEQFF. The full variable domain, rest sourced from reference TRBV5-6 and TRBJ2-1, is DAGVTQSPTHLIKTRGQQVTLRCSPKSGHDTVSWYQQALGQGPQFIFQYYEEEERQRGNFPDRFSGHQFPNYSSELNVNALLLGDSALYLCASSLAVSSYNEQFFGPGTRLTVL.

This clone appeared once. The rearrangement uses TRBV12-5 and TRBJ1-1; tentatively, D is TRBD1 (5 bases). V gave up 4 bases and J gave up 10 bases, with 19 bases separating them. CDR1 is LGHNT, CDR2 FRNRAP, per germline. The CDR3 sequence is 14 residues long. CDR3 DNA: TGTGCTAGTGGTTCCCAGGGCCAGGGTATACTAGCTTTCTTT. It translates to CASGSQGQGILAFF. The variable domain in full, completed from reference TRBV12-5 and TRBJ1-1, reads DARVTQTPRHKVTEMGQEVTMRCQPILGHNTVFWYRQTMMQGLELLAYFRNRAPLDDSGMPKDRFSAEMPDATLATLKIQPSEPRDSAVYFCASGSQGQGILAFFGQGTRLTVV.

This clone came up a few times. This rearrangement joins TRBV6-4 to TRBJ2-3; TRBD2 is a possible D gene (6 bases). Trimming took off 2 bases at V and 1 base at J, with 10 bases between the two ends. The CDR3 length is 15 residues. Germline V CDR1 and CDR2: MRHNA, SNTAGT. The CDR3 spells CASSDEASGTDTQYF. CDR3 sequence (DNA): TGTGCCAGCAGTGACGAGGCTAGCGGCACAGATACGCAGTATTTT.

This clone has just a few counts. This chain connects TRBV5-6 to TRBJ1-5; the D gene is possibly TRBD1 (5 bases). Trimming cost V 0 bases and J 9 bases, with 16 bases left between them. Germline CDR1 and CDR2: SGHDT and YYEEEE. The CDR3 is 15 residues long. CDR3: CASSLAARVRAPQHF. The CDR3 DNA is TGTGCCAGCAGCTTGGCGGCCAGGGTCAGGGCGCCCCAGCATTTT.

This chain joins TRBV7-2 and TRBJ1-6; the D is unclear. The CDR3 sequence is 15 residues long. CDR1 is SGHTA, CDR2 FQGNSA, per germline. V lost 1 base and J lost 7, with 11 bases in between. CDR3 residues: CASSLVIQTNSPLHF. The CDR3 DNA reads TGTGCCAGCAGCTTAGTGATACAGACGAATTCACCCCTCCACTTT.

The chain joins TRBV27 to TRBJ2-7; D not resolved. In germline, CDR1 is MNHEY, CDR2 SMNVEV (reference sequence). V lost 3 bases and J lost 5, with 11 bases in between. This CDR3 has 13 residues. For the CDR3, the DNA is TGTGCCAGCAGTTTGGGTGCGGTCCACGAGCAGTACTTC. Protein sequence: CASSLGAVHEQYF.

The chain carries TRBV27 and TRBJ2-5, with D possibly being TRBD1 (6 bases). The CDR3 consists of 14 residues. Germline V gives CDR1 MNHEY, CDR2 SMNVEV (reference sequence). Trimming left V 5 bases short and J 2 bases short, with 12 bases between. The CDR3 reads CASSLDRQQETQYF. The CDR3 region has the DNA TGTGCCAGCAGTCTCGACAGGCAGCAAGAGACCCAGTACTTC.

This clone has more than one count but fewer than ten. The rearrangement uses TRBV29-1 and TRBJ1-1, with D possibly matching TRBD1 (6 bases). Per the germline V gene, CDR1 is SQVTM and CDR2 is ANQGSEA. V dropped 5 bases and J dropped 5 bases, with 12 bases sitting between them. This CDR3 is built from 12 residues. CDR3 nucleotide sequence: TGCAGCGTTTTTGTTCAGGGGACTGAAGCTTTCTTT. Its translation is CSVFVQGTEAFF.

CDR3 nucleotides: TGTGCCAGCAGCGCTTCTCCACCGGGACTAGCACCGGAGCAGTTCTTC. Translating it yields CASSASPPGLAPEQFF. The chain joins TRBV9 to TRBJ2-1; 9 nucleotides agree with TRBD2. V lost 3 bases to trimming and J lost 10 bases; unmatched junction nucleotides: 14. Germline CDR1 and CDR2: SGDLS and YYNGEE. This CDR3 has 16 residues.

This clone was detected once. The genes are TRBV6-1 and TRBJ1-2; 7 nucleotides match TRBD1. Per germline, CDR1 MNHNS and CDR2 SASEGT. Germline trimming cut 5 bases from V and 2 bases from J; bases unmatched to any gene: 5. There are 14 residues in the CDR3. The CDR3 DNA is TGTGCCAGCAGTAGGGACAGCCTCAACTATGGCTACACCTTC. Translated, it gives CASSRDSLNYGYTF.

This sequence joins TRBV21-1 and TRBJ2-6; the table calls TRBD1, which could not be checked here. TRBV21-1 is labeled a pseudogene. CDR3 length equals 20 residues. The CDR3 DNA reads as TGTGCCAGCAGCAAAAACCGTCAGGGGCGCTCCCTCTCTGGGGCCAACGTCCTGACTTTC. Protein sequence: CASSKNRQGRSLSGANVLTF.

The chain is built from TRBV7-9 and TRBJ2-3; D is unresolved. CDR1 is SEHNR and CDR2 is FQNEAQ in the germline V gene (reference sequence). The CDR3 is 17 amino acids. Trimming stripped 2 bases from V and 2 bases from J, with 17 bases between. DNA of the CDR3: TGTGCCAGCAGCTTATTTCGGGTTACCACTGCCACAGATACGCAGTATTTT. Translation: CASSLFRVTTATDTQYF.

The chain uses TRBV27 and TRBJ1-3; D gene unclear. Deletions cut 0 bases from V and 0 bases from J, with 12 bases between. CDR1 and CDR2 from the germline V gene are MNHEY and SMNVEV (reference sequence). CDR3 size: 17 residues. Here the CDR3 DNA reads TGTGCCAGCAGTTTATCGTGGGATAGGTTCTCTGGAAACACCATATATTTT. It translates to CASSLSWDRFSGNTIYF.

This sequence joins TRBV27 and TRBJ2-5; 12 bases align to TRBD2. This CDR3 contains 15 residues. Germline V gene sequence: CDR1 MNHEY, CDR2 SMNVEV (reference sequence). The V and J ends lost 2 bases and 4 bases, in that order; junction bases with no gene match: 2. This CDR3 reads CASSLLAGGPETQYF. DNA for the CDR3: TGTGCCAGCAGTTTACTAGCGGGGGGGCCAGAGACCCAGTACTTC.